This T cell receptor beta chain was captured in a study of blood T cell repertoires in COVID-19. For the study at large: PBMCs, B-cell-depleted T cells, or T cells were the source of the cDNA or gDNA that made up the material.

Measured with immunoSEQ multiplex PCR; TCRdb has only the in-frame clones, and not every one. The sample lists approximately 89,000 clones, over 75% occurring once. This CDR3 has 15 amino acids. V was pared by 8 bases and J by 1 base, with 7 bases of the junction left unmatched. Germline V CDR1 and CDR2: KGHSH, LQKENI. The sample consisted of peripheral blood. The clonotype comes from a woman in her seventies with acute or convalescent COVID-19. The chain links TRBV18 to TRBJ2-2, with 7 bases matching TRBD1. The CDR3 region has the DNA TGTGCCAGCCCAGCTTGGGACAGGAACACCGGGGAGCTGTTTTTT. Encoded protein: CASPAWDRNTGELFF.